This T cell receptor beta chain was identified during a study of cytomegalovirus exposure and HLA in healthy donors. The overall study: The roughly 120 validation repertoires and the roughly 670 first-cohort repertoires shared a platform, a later analysis reported. Study conclusions and caveats: Accounts indicate the classifier identified cytomegalovirus status with strong specificity and sensitivity. Confirmation was obtained in vitro that a few CMV-associated chains are specific for CMV antigens. Overall, roughly 150 TCR beta chains were annotated as cytomegalovirus-associated.

The germline V gene has CDR1 SNHLY and CDR2 FYNNEI. V lost 3 bases and J 1 base, leaving 6 bases between the germline ends. CDR3 length: 13 residues. In regard to this clone: Its antigen remains unidentified.

The protocol was immunoSEQ multiplex PCR, while the TCRdb copy is restricted to in-frame clones and leaves out a portion. The sample comprises approximately 230,000 clones, about 90% of which are singletons, and around 13% rests with the top ten. Sample: PBMCs. V gene TRBV2 combines with J gene TRBJ1-1; D uncertain. The source is a man in his late teens or twenties in good health and CMV-seropositive. CDR3 DNA sequence: TGTGCCAGCAGTGACGTAAGGAACACTGAAGCTTTCTTT. Its protein is CASSDVRNTEAFF.